This passage covers 21 T cell receptor beta chains from one sample sequenced in a study of blood T cell repertoires in COVID-19 (dated by TCRdb to between 2020 and 2021). The protocol used for the library was the immunoSEQ multiplex PCR assay. The table comes from immuneACCESS by way of TCRdb, which keeps in-frame sequences with V and J called. Part of the clones is missing from these tables; in studies checked, under half for an unresolved V gene and the rest for unknown reasons. The sample table records roughly 180,000 clones; approximately 79% of these occur just once. 17% of the sample is held by the ten biggest clonotypes. Sequenced: peripheral blood. Every receptor here comes from a man aged 55 to 70 with active or convalescent COVID-19.

The chain is built from TRBV27 and TRBJ2-3; 9 positions agree with TRBD2. V trimming: 8 bases; J trimming: 2 bases; junction bases outside the gene matches: 11. The germline V gene encodes CDR1 MNHEY and CDR2 SMNVEV (reference sequence). CDR3 size: 16 residues. CDR3 sequence reads: CASGFPGLANTDTQYF. In DNA form, the CDR3 reads TGTGCCAGCGGATTCCCGGGACTAGCCAACACAGATACGCAGTATTTT.

Concerning this clone itself: The sample holds other DNA sequences that translate to the same CDR3. This chain links TRBV5-1 with TRBJ2-7; 12 bases agree with TRBD2. Germline loops: CDR1 SGHRS, CDR2 YFSETQ. V lost 0 bases, J lost 5 bases, and 3 bases stayed unmatched. The CDR3 spans 15 residues. CDR3 DNA: TGCGCCAGCAGCTTGGGACTAGCGGGAGCTGACGAGCAGTACTTC. It translates to CASSLGLAGADEQYF.

V usage is TRBV28 and J usage is TRBJ2-5; maybe TRBD2 (6 bases). Trimming pared 0 bases from V and 4 bases from J, leaving 18 bases between. Germline V gene lookup returns CDR1 MDHEN and CDR2 SYDVKM. The CDR3 has 17 residues. The CDR3 is CASSLWGTGVLGETQYF. For the CDR3, the DNA is TGTGCCAGCAGTTTATGGGGGACGGGAGTGTTAGGAGAGACCCAGTACTTC.

Here the CDR3 DNA reads TGCGCCAGCAGCCGCCTTAGGGGATCGCGGTCCTCAGAGTACTTC. This translates into CASSRLRGSRSSEYF. This chain links TRBV4-3 with TRBJ2-4, with D possibly TRBD1 on 5 matching bases. V was clipped by 4 bases and J by 14 bases, with 24 bases between them. The germline CDR1 and CDR2 sequences are LGHNA and YSLEER. The CDR3 contains 15 residues.

This chain uses TRBV5-4 with TRBJ2-5; D gene ambiguous. The length of the CDR3 is 15 residues. With 5 bases removed from V and 1 base from J, the gap between germline ends came to 15 bases. The germline gives CDR1 SGHNT, CDR2 YYREEE (reference sequence). The CDR3 loop reads CASRLDWLPQETQYF. CDR3 bases: TGTGCCAGCAGACTCGACTGGTTACCCCAAGAGACCCAGTACTTC.

V is TRBV28 and J is TRBJ2-2; 10 positions agree with TRBD1. V dropped 10 bases and J dropped 5; count of bases not matched to a gene: 10. The V gene's germline CDR1 is MDHEN and CDR2 SYDVKM. This CDR3 is 15 amino acids long. The CDR3 reads CAIPSDRGSTGELFF. CDR3 nucleotides: TGTGCCATCCCTTCGGACAGGGGGAGTACCGGGGAGCTGTTTTTT.

This clone was counted many times. The chain combines TRBV5-1 with TRBJ1-6; D remains ambiguous. The CDR3 contains 17 residues. Germline CDR1 is SGHRS and CDR2 is YFSETQ. Trimming removed 3 bases from V and 4 bases from J, with 17 bases in between. CDR3 in DNA: TGCGCCAGCAGCTCAAATCAGGAAGATCCTTATAATTCACCCCTCCACTTT. Its protein product is CASSSNQEDPYNSPLHF. Variable domain in full (rest from reference TRBV5-1 and TRBJ1-6): KAGVTQTPRYLIKTRGQQVTLSCSPISGHRSVSWYQQTPGQGLQFLFEYFSETQRNKGNFPGRFSGRQFSNSRSEMNVSTLELGDSALYLCASSSNQEDPYNSPLHFGNGTRLTVT.

About this clone itself: The same CDR3 can be traced to other DNA sequences in this sample. The chain couples TRBV10-3 to TRBJ1-5; 8 nucleotides align to TRBD1. There are 14 residues in the CDR3. CDR1 is ENHRY, CDR2 SYGVKD, per germline. The J segment lost 7 bases and the V segment lost 6 bases, leaving 8 bases of the junction unmatched. The CDR3 is CAISGDRGGQPQHF. CDR3 nucleotide sequence: TGTGCCATCAGCGGCGACAGGGGCGGGCAGCCCCAGCATTTT.

The genes are TRBV12-3 or TRBV12-4 and TRBJ2-5; D may be TRBD1 (5 bases). V lost 5 bases to trimming and J lost 5 bases, with 12 bases between them. The CDR3 length is 13 residues. The CDR3 sequence: CASSERQRETQYF. The CDR3 DNA reads as TGTGCCAGCAGTGAACGACAGAGGGAGACCCAGTACTTC.

The V and J genes are TRBV5-6 and TRBJ2-5, with 9 bases fitting TRBD1. Germline CDR1 reads SGHDT; CDR2 reads YYEEEE. V lost 2 bases to trimming and J lost 2 bases; unmatched junction nucleotides: 4. The CDR3 extends over 15 amino acids. CDR3: CASSLGTGQQETQYF. The DNA for the CDR3 is TGTGCCAGCAGCTTAGGGACAGGGCAACAAGAGACCCAGTACTTC.

V usage is TRBV4-2 and J usage is TRBJ1-1; D gene unclear. V was cut by 7 bases and J by 3 bases, with 27 bases left in between. This CDR3 spans 18 amino acids. CDR1 and CDR2 from the germline V gene are LGHNA and YNFKEQ. CDR3 bases: TGTGCCAGCACCCTAAGACTCTCCCACGGTAGGTTGTACACTGAAGCTTTCTTT. Amino acids: CASTLRLSHGRLYTEAFF.

CDR3 in amino acids: CASRPRGGGEQYF. CDR3 nucleotides: TGTGCCAGCAGACCCAGGGGAGGGGGTGAGCAGTACTTC. The V gene is TRBV6-5, the J gene TRBJ2-7, with D possibly matching TRBD2 (7 bases). CDR1 is MNHEY and CDR2 is SVGAGI in the germline V gene. CDR3 length: 13 amino acids. The germline V and J ends were trimmed by 6 bases and 7 bases, with 16 bases remaining between them.

This clone came up a few times. This sample includes further DNA sequences coding for the same CDR3. The rearrangement links TRBV11-2 to TRBJ2-5, with 8 bases lining up with TRBD1. The V and J ends lost 5 bases and 5 bases, in that order; junction bases with no gene match: 1. CDR1 and CDR2 from the germline V gene are SGHAT and FQNNGV. The CDR3 runs to 12 residues. The CDR3 region is CASSRQGETQYF. CDR3 nucleotide sequence: TGTGCCAGCAGCAGACAGGGGGAGACCCAGTACTTC.

This clone was detected once. The V gene is TRBV19, the J gene TRBJ2-5, with a weak D call TRBD2 (6 bases). This CDR3 is 11 amino acids long. From germline, CDR1 is LNHDA and CDR2 SQIVND (reference sequence). Trimming cost V 8 bases and J 4 bases, with 8 bases left between them. CDR3: CASWGGETQYF. In DNA form, the CDR3 reads TGTGCCAGTTGGGGAGGAGAGACCCAGTACTTC. The variable domain in full, completed from reference TRBV19 and TRBJ2-5, reads DGGITQSPKYLFRKEGQNVTLSCEQNLNHDAMYWYRQDPGQGLRLIYYSQIVNDFQKGDIAEGYSVSREKKESFPLTVTSAQKNPTAFYLCASWGGETQYFGPGTRLLVL.

V and J are TRBV19 and TRBJ2-5, with TRBD1 matching 10 bases. J lost 4 bases, V lost 4 bases, and 6 bases had no gene match. The V gene's germline CDR1 is LNHDA and CDR2 SQIVND (reference sequence). This CDR3 has 15 residues. CDR3 nucleotide sequence: TGTGCCAGTAGTACCCTGGACAGGGGGGTAGAGACCCAGTACTTC. This gives the protein CASSTLDRGVETQYF.

The gene calls are TRBV6-5 and TRBJ1-2; 10 bases map to TRBD1. The trim removed 5 bases at V and 4 bases at J, leaving 7 bases unmatched. The CDR3 consists of 15 residues. The V gene's germline CDR1 is MNHEY and CDR2 SVGAGI. The DNA of the CDR3 is TGTGCCAGCAGTCAATTGAGGACAGGGGGCTATGGCTACACCTTC. It translates to CASSQLRTGGYGYTF.

The CDR3 loop reads CASSLFGRSEAFF. DNA for the CDR3: TGTGCCAGCAGCTTATTTGGGAGGTCTGAAGCTTTCTTT. The chain couples TRBV11-2 to TRBJ1-1; D call uncertain. V was cut by 2 bases and J by 6 bases, with 10 bases left in between. The germline V gene encodes CDR1 SGHAT and CDR2 FQNNGV. The CDR3 sequence is 13 residues long.

The J gene is TRBJ2-7, the V gene TRBV28; 12 bases align to TRBD2. This CDR3 is built from 15 residues. The V and J ends lost 5 bases and 6 bases, in that order; junction bases with no gene match: 8. Germline V lookup: CDR1 MDHEN, CDR2 SYDVKM. Here the CDR3 DNA reads TGTGCCAGCAGTCCAACCCAGGGACTAGCGGGCGAGCAGTACTTC. This encodes CASSPTQGLAGEQYF. Full variable domain (outside the CDR3, taken from reference TRBV28 and TRBJ2-7): DVKVTQSSRYLVKRTGEKVFLECVQDMDHENMFWYRQDPGLGLRLIYFSYDVKMKEKGDIPEGYSVSREKKERFSLILESASTNQTSMYLCASSPTQGLAGEQYFGPGTRLTVT.

This chain uses TRBV6-5 with TRBJ1-1, with TRBD1 identical over 9 bases. This CDR3 is built from 15 residues. V was clipped by 5 bases and J by 1 base; unmatched bases: 5. CDR1 is MNHEY, CDR2 SVGAGI, per germline. CDR3 sequence (DNA): TGTGCCAGCAGTCGCCCGGGACAGGGGAACACTGAAGCTTTCTTT. As protein: CASSRPGQGNTEAFF.

The V call is TRBV9, the J call TRBJ1-1; 7 nucleotides line up with TRBD1. The germline CDR1 and CDR2 sequences are SGDLS and YYNGEE. Trimming took 4 bases from V and 6 from J; bases not matched to a gene: 15. The CDR3 sequence is 16 residues long. In DNA form, the CDR3 reads TGTGCCAGCAGCACCCACAGGACAGGACGGGGCCCTGAAGCTTTCTTT. Amino acids: CASSTHRTGRGPEAFF.

This chain connects TRBV25-1 to TRBJ2-5, with 9 bases lining up with TRBD1. The CDR3 loop spans 16 amino acids. The germline V gene has CDR1 MGHDK and CDR2 SYGVNS. V gave up 0 bases and J gave up 2 bases; unmatched junction bases: 4. CDR3 residues: CASSEYKGTGQETQYF. CDR3 bases: TGTGCCAGCAGTGAATATAAGGGGACAGGGCAAGAGACCCAGTACTTC.